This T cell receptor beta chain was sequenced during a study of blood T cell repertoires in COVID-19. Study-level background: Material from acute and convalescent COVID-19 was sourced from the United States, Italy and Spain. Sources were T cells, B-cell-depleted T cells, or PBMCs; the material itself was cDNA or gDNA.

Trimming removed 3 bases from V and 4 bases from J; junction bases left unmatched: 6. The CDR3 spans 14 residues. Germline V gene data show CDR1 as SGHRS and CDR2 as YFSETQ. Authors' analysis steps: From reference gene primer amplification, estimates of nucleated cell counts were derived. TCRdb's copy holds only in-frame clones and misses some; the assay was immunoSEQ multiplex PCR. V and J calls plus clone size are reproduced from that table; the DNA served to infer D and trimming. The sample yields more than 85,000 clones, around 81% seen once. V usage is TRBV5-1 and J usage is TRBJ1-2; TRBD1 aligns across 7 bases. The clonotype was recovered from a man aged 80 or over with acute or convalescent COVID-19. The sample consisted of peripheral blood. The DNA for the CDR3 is TGCGCCAGCAGCTCGAACCGGGACAGCTATGGCTACACCTTC. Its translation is CASSSNRDSYGYTF. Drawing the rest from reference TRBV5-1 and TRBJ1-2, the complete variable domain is KAGVTQTPRYLIKTRGQQVTLSCSPISGHRSVSWYQQTPGQGLQFLFEYFSETQRNKGNFPGRFSGRQFSNSRSEMNVSTLELGDSALYLCASSSNRDSYGYTFGSGTRLTVV.